These 28 T cell receptor beta chains were all obtained from the same sample, sequenced in a study of T cells after yellow fever vaccination (dated by TCRdb to the late 2010s). The library relied on 5' RACE. Data came from an Illumina HiSeq 2500. The public reads were quality trimmed at Q25 with fastp and then assembled into clones with MiXCR by TCRdb, keeping productive beta chains. Under each unique CDR3 protein, matching rows form one entry showing the most common genes and DNA. The sample table contains approximately 550,000 distinct CDR3 sequences; only one count was recorded for over 15% of them. Roughly 13% of the sample goes to the ten largest clones. What the treatment or condition label conveys for this sample: live attenuated yellow fever vaccine strain. Sequencing was performed on PBMCs, taken 15 days after the yellow fever booster vaccination. Every receptor here comes from a man aged 30-40 years who received the YFV17D yellow fever vaccine.

The genes are TRBV28 and TRBJ1-2, with 12 bases aligning to TRBD1. This CDR3 comprises 14 residues. Trimming removed 2 bases from V and 7 bases from J; junction bases left unmatched: 2. Germline V lookup: CDR1 MDHEN, CDR2 SYDVKM. CDR3 residues: CASSLGDRGLGYTF. The CDR3 bases are TGTGCCAGCAGTTTAGGGGACAGGGGGCTTGGCTACACCTTC.

This clonotype was seen at least ten times. J is TRBJ1-6 and V is TRBV4-3; D is unclear. The ends were cut back, 1 base at V and 7 bases at J, with 14 bases in the middle. Looked up from germline, CDR1 is LGHNA and CDR2 is YSLEER. The CDR3 sequence is 16 residues long. The CDR3 bases are TGCGCCAGCAGCCAAGTTTTAGATCGGGGAAATTCACCCCTCCACTTT. It codes for CASSQVLDRGNSPLHF.

In this sample, this clonotype turned up a few times. The CDR3 DNA is TGTGCCAGCAGGGCGGACAGGGGGCCTGCTGAAGCTTTCTTT. Translated, it gives CASRADRGPAEAFF. The V call is TRBV2, the J call TRBJ1-1, with TRBD1 identical over 11 bases. CDR3 size: 14 residues. Germline assignment: CDR1 SNHLY and CDR2 FYNNEI. V lost 6 bases, J lost 6 bases, and 6 bases stayed unmatched.

In this sample, this clonotype turned up a few times. The rearrangement links TRBV20-1 to TRBJ1-6; D is ambiguous. Germline-derived CDR1 and CDR2 are DFQATT and SNEGSKA (reference sequence). This CDR3 is 17 amino acids long. Deletions cut 2 bases from V and 1 base from J, with 15 bases between. The CDR3 bases are TGCAGTGCTAGAACTTCTTCAGTAGAATCCTATAATTCACCCCTCCACTTT. It specifies CSARTSSVESYNSPLHF.

The chain combines TRBV2 with TRBJ1-1, with D possibly matching TRBD1 (5 bases). Germline CDR1 reads SNHLY; CDR2 reads FYNNEI. CDR3 length: 10 residues. V shed 7 bases and J shed 7 bases, with 7 bases lying between them. The CDR3 nucleotides read TGTGCCAGCACGGGGGTTGAAGCTTTCTTT. This codes for CASTGVEAFF.

The chain uses TRBV5-1 and TRBJ2-1, with TRBD2 matching over 13 bases. Per germline, CDR1 SGHRS and CDR2 YFSETQ. Trimming cost V 4 bases and J 5 bases; bases outside gene matches: 6. CDR3 length: 16 amino acids. The CDR3 DNA reads TGCGCCAGCAGCGTAGACGGGACTAGCGGGGACAATGAGCAGTTCTTC. This translates into CASSVDGTSGDNEQFF.

This rearrangement joins TRBV7-2 to TRBJ2-1; TRBD2 might be the D (6 bases). CDR3 length equals 16 residues. In germline, CDR1 is SGHTA, CDR2 FQGNSA. The V end was cut by 2 bases, the J end by 8 bases, with 19 bases between. CDR3 nucleotides: TGTGCCAGCAGCTTAAAGCTGCGGGGCCTAGTCTATGAGCAGTTCTTC. Its translation: CASSLKLRGLVYEQFF.

This clonotype turned up a few times. J is TRBJ1-2 and V is TRBV6-5; D call uncertain. The germline V gene has CDR1 MNHEY and CDR2 SVGAGI. The CDR3 sequence is 14 residues long. The V end was cut by 4 bases, the J end by 7 bases, with 16 bases between. This chain's CDR3 is CASSFRSGSGGYTF. The CDR3 DNA is TGTGCCAGCAGTTTCAGATCAGGCTCCGGTGGCTACACCTTC.

Ten or more counts support this clonotype. This chain uses TRBV29-1 with TRBJ2-1, with a weak D call TRBD2 (7 bases). V lost 6 bases to trimming and J lost 4 bases, with 16 bases between them. CDR1 and CDR2 (germline): SQVTM, ANQGSEA. The CDR3 is 14 residues long. CDR3 bases: TGCAGCGTGGGGGGGCTAACAGAGTACAATGAGCAGTTCTTC. Encoded protein: CSVGGLTEYNEQFF.

This chain links TRBV6-2 or TRBV6-3 with TRBJ2-7; no clear D gene. Germline values: CDR1 MNHEY, CDR2 SVGEGT. Trimming took 2 bases from V and 4 from J, leaving 15 bases between them. This CDR3 comprises 15 residues. CDR3: CASSYGYSDRYEQYF. The CDR3 nucleotides read TGTGCCAGCAGTTACGGGTACAGCGACCGTTACGAGCAGTACTTC.

The V and J genes are TRBV6-5 and TRBJ1-1; D remains unclear. The CDR3 loop spans 13 amino acids. Between the trimmed V and J ends, which lost 4 bases and 5 bases, there was a span of 11 bases. Germline CDR1 is MNHEY and CDR2 is SVGAGI. CDR3 nucleotide sequence: TGTGCCAGCAGTTCCCCCCGGGAAACTGAAGCTTTCTTT. This encodes CASSSPRETEAFF.

The sample holds a few counts of this clonotype. J is TRBJ2-7 and V is TRBV2, with D unresolved. From germline, CDR1 is SNHLY and CDR2 FYNNEI. V lost 4 bases and J lost 7, with 8 bases in between. The CDR3 length is 11 residues. CDR3 sequence reads: CASSVHFEQYF. CDR3 sequence (DNA): TGTGCCAGCAGTGTCCACTTTGAGCAGTACTTC.

This clonotype appeared a few times. The chain links TRBV29-1 to TRBJ2-7; D is undetermined. The V end lost 5 bases, the J end lost 2 bases, and 7 bases lay between the germline ends. The germline V gene has CDR1 SQVTM and CDR2 ANQGSEA. The CDR3 covers 11 residues. CDR3 coding DNA: TGCAGCGTTCAACCCCCCTACGAGCAGTACTTC. Its protein product is CSVQPPYEQYF.

CDR3 DNA sequence: TGTGCCAGCAGCCCTCGGGGGGGCTGGGAGACCCAGTACTTC. Its protein product is CASSPRGGWETQYF. The rearrangement joins TRBV7-2 to TRBJ2-5; 8 bases map to TRBD2. J gave up 5 bases and V 5 bases, and 7 bases lay outside the gene matches. Germline V gene sequence: CDR1 SGHTA, CDR2 FQGNSA. This CDR3 spans 14 amino acids.

V and J are TRBV20-1 and TRBJ1-1; 8 bases agree with TRBD1. J lost 5 bases, V lost 8 bases, and 7 bases had no gene match. CDR1 is DFQATT and CDR2 is SNEGSKA in the germline V gene (reference sequence). This CDR3 spans 12 amino acids. CDR3 sequence: CSSYDRGTEAFF. The CDR3 DNA follows: TGCAGTTCCTACGACAGGGGAACTGAAGCTTTCTTT.

This clonotype was recorded a few times. The genes are TRBV29-1 and TRBJ1-5; TRBD1 is a possible D gene (6 bases). Germline CDR1 and CDR2: SQVTM and ANQGSEA. Trimming pared 1 base from V and 2 bases from J, leaving 15 bases between. The CDR3 extends over 16 amino acids. CDR3 sequence: CSVEVGQLSGNQPQHF. DNA for the CDR3: TGCAGCGTTGAAGTAGGACAGCTGAGCGGCAATCAGCCCCAGCATTTT.

V usage is TRBV11-1 and J usage is TRBJ2-7; TRBD2 aligns across 11 bases. With 1 base clipped from V and 0 bases from J, the junction kept 8 bases outside the gene matches. Germline assignment: CDR1 SGHAT and CDR2 FQDESV (reference sequence). The CDR3 has 18 residues. CDR3 sequence: CASSLGLAGGPISYEQYF. The DNA of the CDR3 is TGTGCCAGCAGCTTAGGGCTAGCGGGAGGACCGATCTCCTACGAGCAGTACTTC.

V and J are TRBV5-6 and TRBJ2-5; possibly TRBD1 for D (5 bases). The germline CDR1 and CDR2 sequences are SGHDT and YYEEEE. With 7 bases removed from V and 3 bases from J, the gap between germline ends came to 10 bases. The length of the CDR3 is 12 residues. The CDR3 DNA reads TGTGCCAGCGGTGACAGAAAAGAGACCCAGTACTTC. This gives the protein CASGDRKETQYF.

This clonotype has just a few counts. This chain uses TRBV5-1 with TRBJ2-1, with D perhaps matching TRBD1 (6 bases). Trimming left V 5 bases short and J 2 bases short, with 14 bases between. Germline CDR1 is SGHRS and CDR2 is YFSETQ. The CDR3 has 15 residues. CDR3 protein: CASRTADSAYNEQFF. The DNA for the CDR3 is TGCGCCAGCAGGACCGCGGACAGCGCCTACAATGAGCAGTTCTTC.

The chain employs TRBV29-1 and TRBJ2-7; D is possibly TRBD1 (6 bases). The germline V gene encodes CDR1 SQVTM and CDR2 ANQGSEA. The CDR3 is made up of 14 amino acids. V lost 4 bases, J lost 2 bases, and 15 bases lay in between. DNA of the CDR3: TGCAGCGTTGGCGAGGGGACATCGCCCTACGAGCAGTACTTC. Translating gives CSVGEGTSPYEQYF.

This clonotype was detected ten times or more. J is TRBJ2-2 and V is TRBV4-3; D uncertain. V lost 0 bases and J lost 1, with 6 bases in between. CDR1 is LGHNA and CDR2 is YSLEER in the germline V gene. CDR3 length: 15 amino acids. The CDR3 sequence: CASSQEEGNTGELFF. CDR3 coding DNA: TGCGCCAGCAGCCAAGAGGAAGGGAACACCGGGGAGCTGTTTTTT.

This clonotype has at least ten counts. V usage is TRBV5-1 and J usage is TRBJ2-5; the D gene is possibly TRBD1 (5 bases). This CDR3 has 14 residues. Trimming pared 0 bases from V and 5 bases from J, leaving 11 bases between. Germline V gives CDR1 SGHRS, CDR2 YFSETQ. CDR3 residues: CASSLAPGWETQYF. The CDR3 DNA is TGCGCCAGCAGCTTGGCCCCAGGGTGGGAGACCCAGTACTTC.

The chain uses TRBV20-1 and TRBJ2-1, with D tentatively TRBD2 (6 bases). Germline V CDR1 and CDR2: DFQATT, SNEGSKA (reference sequence). Trimming shortened V by 1 base and J by 9 bases, and 13 bases separated the two germline ends. There are 13 residues in the CDR3. CDR3 amino acids: CSARGEVYGEQFF. The DNA for the CDR3 is TGCAGTGCTAGAGGGGAGGTGTACGGTGAGCAGTTCTTC.

The sample holds a few counts of this clonotype. The chain uses TRBV28 and TRBJ2-7, with 8 nucleotides matching TRBD1. Germline values: CDR1 MDHEN, CDR2 SYDVKM. The CDR3 loop spans 14 amino acids. The trim removed 7 bases at V and 3 bases at J, leaving 8 bases unmatched. The CDR3 sequence is CASTRGQGNYEQYF. In DNA form, the CDR3 reads TGTGCCAGCACCCGCGGACAGGGAAACTACGAGCAGTACTTC.

A few counts support this clonotype. The chain recombines TRBV7-2 with TRBJ2-1; D perhaps matches TRBD2 (6 bases). The CDR3 extends over 13 amino acids. Trimming removed 6 bases from V and 11 bases from J, with 17 bases in between. Germline-derived CDR1 and CDR2 are SGHTA and FQGNSA. CDR3 region: CASSEAGLAKQFF. The CDR3 DNA sequence: TGTGCCAGCAGTGAAGCCGGGCTAGCGAAGCAGTTCTTC.

V and J are TRBV6-1 and TRBJ2-7, with 7 bases fitting TRBD1. After removal of 7 bases from V and 6 bases from J, the junction contained 15 bases not matched to a gene. The CDR3 covers 15 residues. Germline V lookup: CDR1 MNHNS, CDR2 SASEGT. Here the CDR3 DNA reads TGTGCCAGCACTAAATCTCAGGGGGACGGGCGCGAGCAGTACTTC. It is translated as CASTKSQGDGREQYF.

The rearrangement joins TRBV7-9 to TRBJ2-2; 9 nucleotides align to TRBD1. V shed 5 bases, J shed 7 bases, and the junction held 8 bases outside the gene matches. Germline V gene sequence: CDR1 SEHNR, CDR2 FQNEAQ (reference sequence). This CDR3 region has 15 residues. The CDR3 coding sequence is TGTGCCAGCAGCGCAGGGACAGGGACGGGCGGGGAGCTGTTTTTT. Translation gives CASSAGTGTGGELFF.

The gene calls are TRBV21-1 and TRBJ2-2; TRBD2, the table's D call, lacks a check against the DNA. TRBV21-1 is deemed a pseudogene. CDR3 length equals 15 residues. The CDR3 loop is CASSASGNHTGELFF. The CDR3 nucleotides are TGTGCCAGCAGCGCCAGCGGGAATCACACCGGGGAGCTGTTTTTT.